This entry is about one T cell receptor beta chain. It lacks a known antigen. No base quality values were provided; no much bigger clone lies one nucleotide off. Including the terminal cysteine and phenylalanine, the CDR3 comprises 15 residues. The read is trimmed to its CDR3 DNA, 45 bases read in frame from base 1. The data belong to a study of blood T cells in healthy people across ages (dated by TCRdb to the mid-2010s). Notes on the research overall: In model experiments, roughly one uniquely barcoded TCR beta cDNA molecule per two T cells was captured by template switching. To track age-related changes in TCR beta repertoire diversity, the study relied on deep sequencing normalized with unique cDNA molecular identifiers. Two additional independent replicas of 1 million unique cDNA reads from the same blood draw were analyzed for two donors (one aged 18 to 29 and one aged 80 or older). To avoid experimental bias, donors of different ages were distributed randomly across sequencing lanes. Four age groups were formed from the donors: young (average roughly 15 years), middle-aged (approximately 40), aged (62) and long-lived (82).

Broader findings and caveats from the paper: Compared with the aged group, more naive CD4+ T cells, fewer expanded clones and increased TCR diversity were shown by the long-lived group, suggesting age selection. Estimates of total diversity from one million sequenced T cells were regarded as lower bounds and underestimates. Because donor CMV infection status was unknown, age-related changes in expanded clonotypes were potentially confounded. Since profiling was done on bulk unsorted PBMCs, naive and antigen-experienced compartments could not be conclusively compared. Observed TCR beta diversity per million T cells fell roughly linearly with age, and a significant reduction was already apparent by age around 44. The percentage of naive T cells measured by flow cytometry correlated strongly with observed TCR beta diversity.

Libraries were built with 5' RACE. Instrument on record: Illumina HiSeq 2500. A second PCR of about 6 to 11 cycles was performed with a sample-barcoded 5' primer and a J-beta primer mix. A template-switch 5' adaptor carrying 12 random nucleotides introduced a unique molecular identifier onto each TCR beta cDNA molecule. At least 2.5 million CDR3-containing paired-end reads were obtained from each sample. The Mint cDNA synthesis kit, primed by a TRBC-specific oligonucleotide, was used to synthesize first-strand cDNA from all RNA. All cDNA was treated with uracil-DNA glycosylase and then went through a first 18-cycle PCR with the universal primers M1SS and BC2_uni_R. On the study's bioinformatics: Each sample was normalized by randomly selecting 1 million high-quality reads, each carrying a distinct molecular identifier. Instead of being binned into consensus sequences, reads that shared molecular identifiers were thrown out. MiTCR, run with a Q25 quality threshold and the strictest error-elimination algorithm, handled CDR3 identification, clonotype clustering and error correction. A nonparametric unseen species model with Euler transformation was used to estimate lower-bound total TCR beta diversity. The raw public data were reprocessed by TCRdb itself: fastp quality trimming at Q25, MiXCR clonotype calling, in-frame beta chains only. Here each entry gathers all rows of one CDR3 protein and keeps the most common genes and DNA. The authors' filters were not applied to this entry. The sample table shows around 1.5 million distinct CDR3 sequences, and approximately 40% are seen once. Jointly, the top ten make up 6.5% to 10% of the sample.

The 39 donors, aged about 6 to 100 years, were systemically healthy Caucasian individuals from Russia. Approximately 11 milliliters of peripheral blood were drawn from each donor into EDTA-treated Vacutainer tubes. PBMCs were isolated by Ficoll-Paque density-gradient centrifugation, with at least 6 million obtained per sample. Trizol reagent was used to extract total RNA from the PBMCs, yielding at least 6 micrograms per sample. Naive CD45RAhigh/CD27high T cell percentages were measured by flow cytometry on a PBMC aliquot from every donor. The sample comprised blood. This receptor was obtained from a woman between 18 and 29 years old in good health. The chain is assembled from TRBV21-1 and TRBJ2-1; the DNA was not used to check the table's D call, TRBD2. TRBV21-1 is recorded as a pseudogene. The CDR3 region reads CASSKGWEEAGEQFF. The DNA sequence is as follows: TGTGCCAGCAGCAAAGGTTGGGAGGAAGCTGGTGAGCAGTTCTTC.